The rows below give T cell receptor beta chains drawn from one sample of a study of cytomegalovirus exposure and HLA in healthy donors. The protocol was immunoSEQ multiplex PCR, while the TCRdb copy is restricted to in-frame clones and leaves out a portion. The sample holds some 170,000 clones, over 60% seen once. The sample was PBMCs. Every receptor here comes from a man aged 40-49 years in good health and CMV-seropositive. Both conserved end residues are part of each CDR3. D genes are given only for firm matches. Rows may omit the clone size; those that give it use once, few, many or a size class.

d_gene,j_gene,abundance,len,v_gene,CDR3aa,CDR3nt
TRBD1,TRBJ2-7,few,15,TRBV28,CASSLTGQGTYEQYF,TGTGCCAGCAGTCTGACGGGACAGGGGACTTACGAGCAGTACTTC
NA,TRBJ1-4,NA,13,TRBV29-1,CSVLREWSEKLFF,TGCAGCGTCCTGCGGGAATGGAGCGAAAAACTGTTTTTT
NA,TRBJ2-5,NA,14,TRBV6-6,CASSDRSYQETQYF,TGTGCCAGCAGTGATAGATCGTACCAAGAGACCCAGTACTTC
TRBD1,TRBJ1-2,few,14,TRBV28,CASSLPGQGYGYTF,TGTGCCAGCAGTTTGCCGGGACAGGGGTATGGCTACACCTTC
NA,TRBJ1-2,once,13,TRBV7-9,CASSRQEGYGYTF,TGTGCCAGCAGCCGACAGGAAGGGTATGGCTACACCTTC
NA,TRBJ2-7,NA,16,TRBV4-1,CASSQDSRGNSYEQYF,TGCGCCAGCAGCCAAGACTCCAGGGGAAACTCCTACGAGCAGTACTTC
TRBD2,TRBJ2-5,NA,13,TRBV5-1,CASSQSGKETQYF,TGCGCCAGCAGCCAGAGCGGGAAAGAGACCCAGTACTTC
TRBD2,TRBJ2-1,NA,12,TRBV6-1,CASSLSGEGEFF,TGTGCCAGCAGCCTTAGCGGGGAGGGTGAGTTCTTC
NA,TRBJ1-1,NA,14,TRBV5-1,CASSLRGGDTEAFF,TGCGCCAGCAGCTTGAGGGGTGGAGACACTGAAGCTTTCTTT
TRBD1,TRBJ2-3,once,13,TRBV5-6,CASVGQATDTQYF,TGTGCCAGCGTAGGACAGGCGACAGATACGCAGTATTTT
NA,TRBJ2-7,NA,15,TRBV14,CASSQDLASSYEQYF,TGTGCCAGCAGCCAAGATCTAGCGAGCTCCTACGAGCAGTACTTC
NA,TRBJ2-3,NA,16,TRBV2,CASSGSAGSSTDTQYF,TGTGCCAGCAGTGGATCGGCAGGGTCTAGCACAGATACGCAGTATTTT
NA,TRBJ1-4,NA,16,TRBV4-2,CASSRGGGATNEKLFF,TGTGCCAGCAGCCGAGGTGGCGGTGCAACTAATGAAAAACTGTTTTTT
NA,TRBJ2-7,NA,17,TRBV13,CASSPSVAGQSSYEQYF,TGTGCCAGCAGCCCGAGTGTGGCGGGACAGAGCTCCTACGAGCAGTACTTC
TRBD2,TRBJ2-7,NA,19,TRBV14,CASSPAPGLAPRSSYEQYF,TGTGCCAGCAGCCCAGCCCCGGGACTAGCGCCAAGGAGCTCCTACGAGCAGTACTTC
NA,TRBJ1-2,NA,15,TRBV18,CASSPGGRINYGYTF,TGTGCCAGCTCACCGGGCGGGAGAATAAACTATGGCTACACCTTC
TRBD1,TRBJ1-1,NA,14,TRBV7-9,CASSTRQGRTEAFF,TGTGCCAGCAGCACCCGACAGGGGCGTACTGAAGCTTTCTTT
NA,TRBJ1-4,NA,15,TRBV5-1,CASSPTGGQWEKLFF,TGCGCCAGCAGCCCCACAGGAGGGCAATGGGAAAAACTGTTTTTT
NA,TRBJ1-2,NA,15,TRBV7-2,CASSLEGGPVGGYTF,TGTGCCAGCAGCTTAGAGGGGGGGCCGGTTGGGGGCTACACCTTC
TRBD2,TRBJ2-1,NA,14,TRBV11-3,CASSRGLAGDEQFF,TGTGCCAGCAGCCGGGGACTAGCGGGCGATGAGCAGTTCTTC
NA,TRBJ2-3,once,19,TRBV14,CASSQSGPLQPSSTDTQYF,TGTGCCAGCAGCCAAAGTGGCCCCCTCCAACCATCTAGCACAGATACGCAGTATTTT
TRBD1,TRBJ1-2,NA,11,TRBV20-1,CSAARDRGNTF,TGCAGTGCTGCCCGGGACAGGGGCAACACCTTC
NA,TRBJ1-5,NA,17,TRBV19,CASSISPDGFPNQPQHF,TGTGCCAGTAGTATTAGCCCCGACGGGTTCCCAAATCAGCCCCAGCATTTT
TRBD1,TRBJ2-7,NA,16,TRBV10-1,CASSESYGTGGREQYF,TGCGCCAGCAGTGAGAGCTATGGGACAGGGGGACGCGAGCAGTACTTC
NA,TRBJ2-1,NA,14,TRBV9,CASSVATGYNEQFF,TGTGCCAGCAGCGTAGCTACGGGATACAATGAGCAGTTCTTC
NA,TRBJ2-2,NA,13,TRBV7-9,CASSFSGVEELFF,TGTGCCAGCAGCTTCTCGGGGGTCGAGGAGCTGTTTTTT
TRBD1,TRBJ1-5,NA,15,TRBV10-3,CAISDRTGGSQPQHF,TGTGCCATCAGTGACCGGACAGGGGGCAGCCAGCCCCAGCATTTT
NA,TRBJ2-7,NA,12,TRBV30,CAWSQATYEQYF,TGTGCCTGGAGCCAGGCGACCTACGAGCAGTACTTC
NA,TRBJ2-7,once,11,TRBV6-1,CASSRRDEQYF,TGTGCCAGCAGTCGCCGGGACGAGCAGTACTTC
TRBD2,TRBJ2-2,few,15,TRBV19,CASRLLSGRIGELFF,TGTGCCAGTAGACTACTTAGCGGGCGGATCGGGGAGCTGTTTTTT
TRBD1,TRBJ1-2,once,14,TRBV18,CASSPSDRNYGYTF,TGTGCCAGCTCACCATCGGACAGGAACTATGGCTACACCTTC
TRBD2,TRBJ2-5,NA,13,TRBV18,CASSETSGSEQYF,TGTGCCAGCTCAGAGACTAGCGGGAGTGAGCAGTACTTC
NA,TRBJ2-1,NA,15,TRBV19,CASSIDGQSGSVRFF,TGTGCCAGTAGTATAGACGGACAGTCCGGGTCCGTACGGTTCTTC
TRBD2,TRBJ2-1,NA,15,TRBV2,CASSVLLAGGHEQFF,TGTGCCAGCAGTGTTCTTCTAGCGGGAGGTCATGAGCAGTTCTTC
NA,TRBJ1-3,NA,15,TRBV14,CASSQHVLTGNTIYF,TGTGCCAGCAGCCAACACGTTCTAACCGGAAACACCATATATTTT
NA,TRBJ2-5,NA,13,TRBV6-1,CASQTTPSPTQYF,TGTGCCAGTCAGACTACGCCGTCCCCGACCCAGTACTTC
TRBD2,TRBJ2-1,NA,13,TRBV10-3,CAMSGRSYNEQFF,TGTGCCATGAGCGGGAGATCCTACAATGAGCAGTTCTTC
TRBD2,TRBJ2-1,once,18,TRBV13,CASSSRTSGRTDYNEQFF,TGTGCCAGCAGCTCCAGGACTAGCGGGAGGACAGACTACAATGAGCAGTTCTTC
NA,TRBJ2-7,once,14,TRBV5-1,CASSLGQGGNEQYF,TGCGCCAGCAGCTTGGGGCAGGGTGGGAACGAGCAGTACTTC
TRBD1,TRBJ1-1,NA,15,TRBV10-1,CASSESGRGQISAFF,TGCGCCAGCAGTGAGTCGGGTCGGGGACAGATCTCGGCTTTCTTT
NA,TRBJ2-3,few,13,TRBV6-6,CASSFKEVDTQYF,TGTGCCAGCAGTTTTAAAGAGGTAGATACGCAGTATTTT
NA,TRBJ2-1,NA,15,TRBV4-1,CASSQSSTVYNEQFF,TGCGCCAGCAGCCAATCTTCTACTGTCTACAATGAGCAGTTCTTC
NA,TRBJ2-5,few,15,TRBV5-5,CASAWVGGSKETQYF,TGTGCCAGCGCTTGGGTGGGAGGATCTAAAGAGACCCAGTACTTC
NA,TRBJ1-5,NA,15,TRBV2,CASSDGGFSNQPQHF,TGTGCCAGCAGTGACGGGGGATTCAGCAATCAGCCCCAGCATTTT
TRBD1,TRBJ2-7,NA,12,TRBV7-9,CASSPRQGLQYF,TGTGCCAGCAGCCCCAGACAGGGTCTACAGTACTTC